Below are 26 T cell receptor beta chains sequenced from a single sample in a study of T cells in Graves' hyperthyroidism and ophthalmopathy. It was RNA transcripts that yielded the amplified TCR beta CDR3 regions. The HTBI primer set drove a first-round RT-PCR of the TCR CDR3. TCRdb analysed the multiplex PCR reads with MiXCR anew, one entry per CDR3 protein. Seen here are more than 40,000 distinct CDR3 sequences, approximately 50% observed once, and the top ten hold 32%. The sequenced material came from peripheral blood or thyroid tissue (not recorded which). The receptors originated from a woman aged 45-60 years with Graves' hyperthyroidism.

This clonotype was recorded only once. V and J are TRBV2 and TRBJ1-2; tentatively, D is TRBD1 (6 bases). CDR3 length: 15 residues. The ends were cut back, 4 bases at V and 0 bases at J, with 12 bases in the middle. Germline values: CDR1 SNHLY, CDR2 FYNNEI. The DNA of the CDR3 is TGTGCCAGCAGTGCTGTGGACAGTCCTAACTATGGCTACACCTTC. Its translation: CASSAVDSPNYGYTF. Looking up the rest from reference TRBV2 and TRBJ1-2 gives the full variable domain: EPEVTQTPSHQVTQMGQEVILRCVPISNHLYFYWYRQILGQKVEFLVSFYNNEISEKSEIFDDQFSVERPDGSNFTLKIRSTKLEDSAMYFCASSAVDSPNYGYTFGSGTRLTVV.

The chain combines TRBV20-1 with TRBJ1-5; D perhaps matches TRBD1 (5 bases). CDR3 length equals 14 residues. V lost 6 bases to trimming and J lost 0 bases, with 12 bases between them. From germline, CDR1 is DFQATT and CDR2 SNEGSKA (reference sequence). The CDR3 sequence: CSARQKHSNQPQHF. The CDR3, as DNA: TGCAGTGCGAGACAGAAACATAGCAATCAGCCCCAGCATTTT.

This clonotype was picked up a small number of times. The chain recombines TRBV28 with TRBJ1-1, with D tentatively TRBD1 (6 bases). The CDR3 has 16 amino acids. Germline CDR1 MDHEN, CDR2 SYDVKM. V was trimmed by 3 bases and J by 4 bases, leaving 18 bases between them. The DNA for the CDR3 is TGTGCCAGCAGTTTTCGGGGGGCGCTCTGGAGCACTGAAGCTTTCTTT. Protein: CASSFRGALWSTEAFF.

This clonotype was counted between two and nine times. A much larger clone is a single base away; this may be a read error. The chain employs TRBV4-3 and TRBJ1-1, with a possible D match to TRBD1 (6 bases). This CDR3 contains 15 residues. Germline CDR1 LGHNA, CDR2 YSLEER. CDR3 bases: TGCGCCAGCAGCCAAGTGTGGGGGCTTGACACTGAAGTTTTCTTT. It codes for CASSQVWGLDTEVFF.

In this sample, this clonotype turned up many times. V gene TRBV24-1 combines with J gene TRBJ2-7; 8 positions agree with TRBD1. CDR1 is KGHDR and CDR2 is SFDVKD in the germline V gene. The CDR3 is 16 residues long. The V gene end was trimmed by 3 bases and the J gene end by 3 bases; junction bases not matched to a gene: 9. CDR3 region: CATSDVRTGLFYEQYF. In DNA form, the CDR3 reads TGTGCCACCAGTGATGTCCGGACAGGGCTCTTCTACGAGCAGTACTTC.

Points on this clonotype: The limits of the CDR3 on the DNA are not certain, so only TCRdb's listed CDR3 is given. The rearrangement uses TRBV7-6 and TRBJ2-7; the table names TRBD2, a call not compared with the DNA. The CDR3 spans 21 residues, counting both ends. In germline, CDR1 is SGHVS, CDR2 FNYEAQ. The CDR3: CASSFYICSARRSGGSYEQYF.

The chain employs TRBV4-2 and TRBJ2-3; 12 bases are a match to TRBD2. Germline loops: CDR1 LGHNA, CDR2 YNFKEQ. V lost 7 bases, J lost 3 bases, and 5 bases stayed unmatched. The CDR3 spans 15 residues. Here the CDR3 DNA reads TGTGCCAGCAACCTAGCGGGAGGGAATACAGATACGCAGTATTTT. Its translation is CASNLAGGNTDTQYF.

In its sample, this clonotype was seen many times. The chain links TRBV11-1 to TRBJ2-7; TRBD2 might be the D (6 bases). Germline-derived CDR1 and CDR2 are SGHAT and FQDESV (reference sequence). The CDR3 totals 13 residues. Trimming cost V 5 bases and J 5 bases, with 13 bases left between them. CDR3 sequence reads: CASSRSGEDEQYF. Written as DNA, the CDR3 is TGTGCCAGCAGCCGTTCGGGGGAGGACGAGCAGTACTTC.

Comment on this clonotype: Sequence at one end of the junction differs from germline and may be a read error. The CDR3 loop is CASSSRDYGCTF. CDR3 DNA: TGTGCCAGTAGTAGCCGGGACTATGGCTGCACCTTC. This chain connects TRBV19 to TRBJ1-2; D may be TRBD1 (5 bases). The germline CDR1 and CDR2 sequences are LNHDA and SQIVND (reference sequence). The CDR3 totals 12 residues.

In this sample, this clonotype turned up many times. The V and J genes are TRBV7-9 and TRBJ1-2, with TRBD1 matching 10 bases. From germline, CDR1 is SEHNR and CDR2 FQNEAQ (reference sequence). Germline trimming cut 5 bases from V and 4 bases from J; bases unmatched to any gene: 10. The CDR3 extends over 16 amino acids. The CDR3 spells CASSPGTGQGIYGYTF. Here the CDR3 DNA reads TGTGCCAGCAGCCCGGGAACGGGACAGGGGATCTATGGCTACACCTTC.

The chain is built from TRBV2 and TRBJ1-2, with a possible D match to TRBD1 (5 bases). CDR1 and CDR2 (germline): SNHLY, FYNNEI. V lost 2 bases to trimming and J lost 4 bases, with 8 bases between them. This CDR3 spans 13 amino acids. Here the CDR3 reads CASSERRGYGYTF. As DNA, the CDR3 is TGTGCCAGCAGTGAACGGAGGGGCTATGGCTACACCTTC.

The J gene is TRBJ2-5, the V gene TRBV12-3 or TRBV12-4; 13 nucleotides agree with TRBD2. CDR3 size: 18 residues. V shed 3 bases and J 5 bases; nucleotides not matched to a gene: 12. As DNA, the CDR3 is TGTGCCAGCAGTTTGCGACTAGCGGGAGGCAACACCGGGGAGACCCAGTACTTC. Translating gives CASSLRLAGGNTGETQYF.

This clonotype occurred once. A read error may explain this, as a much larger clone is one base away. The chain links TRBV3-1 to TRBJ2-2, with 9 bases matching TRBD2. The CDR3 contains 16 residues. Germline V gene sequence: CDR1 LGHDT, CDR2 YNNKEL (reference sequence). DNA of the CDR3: TGTGCCAGCAGCCTAGGCGCGGGAGGGTCCCGCGGGGAGCTGGTTTTT. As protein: CASSLGAGGSRGELVF. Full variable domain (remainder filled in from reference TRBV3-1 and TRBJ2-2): DTAVSQTPKYLVTQMGNDKSIKCEQNLGHDTMYWYKQDSKKFLKIMFSYNNKELIINETVPNRFSPKSPDKAHLNLHINSLELGDSAVYFCASSLGAGGSRGELVFGEGSRLTVL.

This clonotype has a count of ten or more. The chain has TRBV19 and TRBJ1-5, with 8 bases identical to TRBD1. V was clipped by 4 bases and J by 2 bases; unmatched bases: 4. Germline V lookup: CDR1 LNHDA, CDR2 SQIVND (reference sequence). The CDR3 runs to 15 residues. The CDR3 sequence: CASSTSGGGNQPQHF. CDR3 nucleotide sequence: TGTGCCAGTAGTACTTCAGGGGGCGGCAATCAGCCCCAGCATTTT.

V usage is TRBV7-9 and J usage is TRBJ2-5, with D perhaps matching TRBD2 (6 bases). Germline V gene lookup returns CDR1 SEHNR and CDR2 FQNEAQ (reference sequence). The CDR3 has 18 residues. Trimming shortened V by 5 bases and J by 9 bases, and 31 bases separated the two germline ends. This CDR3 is CASSTTGTLGESWEAQYF. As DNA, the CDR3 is TGTGCCAGCAGCACGACCGGGACGCTTGGAGAAAGTTGGGAGGCCCAGTACTTC.

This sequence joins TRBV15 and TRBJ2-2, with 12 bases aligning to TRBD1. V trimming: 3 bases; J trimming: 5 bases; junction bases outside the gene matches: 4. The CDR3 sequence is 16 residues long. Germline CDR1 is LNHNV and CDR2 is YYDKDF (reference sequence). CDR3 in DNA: TGTGCCACCAGCAGCCGGGACAGGGGGCGAACCGGGGAGCTGTTTTTT. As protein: CATSSRDRGRTGELFF.

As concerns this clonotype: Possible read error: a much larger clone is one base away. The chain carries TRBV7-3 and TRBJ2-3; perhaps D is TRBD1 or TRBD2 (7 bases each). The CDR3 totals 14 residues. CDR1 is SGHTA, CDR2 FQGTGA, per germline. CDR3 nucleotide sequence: TGTGCCAGCAGTTTTCTGAGCGGGACAGATGCGCAGTATTTT. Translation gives CASSFLSGTDAQYF.

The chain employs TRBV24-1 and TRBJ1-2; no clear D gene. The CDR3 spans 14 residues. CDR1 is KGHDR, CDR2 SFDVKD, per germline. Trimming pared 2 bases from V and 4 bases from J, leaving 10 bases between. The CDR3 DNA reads TGTGCCACCAGTGATTCCTCCGAGGCCTATGGCTACACCTTC. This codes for CATSDSSEAYGYTF.

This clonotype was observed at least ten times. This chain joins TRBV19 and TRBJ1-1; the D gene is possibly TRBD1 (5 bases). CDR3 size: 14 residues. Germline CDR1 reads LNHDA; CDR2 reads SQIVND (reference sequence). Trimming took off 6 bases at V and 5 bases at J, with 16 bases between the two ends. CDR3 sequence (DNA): TGTGCCAGTAGACACCCGGGACTCTTTACTGAAGCTTTCTTT. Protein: CASRHPGLFTEAFF.

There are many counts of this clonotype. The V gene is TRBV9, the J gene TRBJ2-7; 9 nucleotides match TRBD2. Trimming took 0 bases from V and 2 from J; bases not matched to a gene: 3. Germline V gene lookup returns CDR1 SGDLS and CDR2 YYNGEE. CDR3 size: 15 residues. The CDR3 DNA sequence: TGTGCCAGCAGCGTAGAGGCTAGCGGGACCTACGAGCAGTACTTC. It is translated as CASSVEASGTYEQYF. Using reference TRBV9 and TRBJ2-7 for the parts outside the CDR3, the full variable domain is DSGVTQTPKHLITATGQRVTLRCSPRSGDLSVYWYQQSLDQGLQFLIQYYNGEERAKGNILERFSAQQFPDLHSELNLSSLELGDSALYFCASSVEASGTYEQYFGPGTRLTVT.

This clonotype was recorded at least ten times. The CDR3 loop reads CSVEGRDVRETQYF. The CDR3 region has the DNA TGCAGCGTTGAGGGGAGGGATGTGCGAGAGACCCAGTACTTC. V and J are TRBV29-1 and TRBJ2-5, with 7 bases aligning to TRBD2. Germline assignment: CDR1 SQVTM and CDR2 ANQGSEA. The CDR3 sequence is 14 residues long. Germline trimming cut 3 bases from V and 4 bases from J; bases unmatched to any gene: 8.

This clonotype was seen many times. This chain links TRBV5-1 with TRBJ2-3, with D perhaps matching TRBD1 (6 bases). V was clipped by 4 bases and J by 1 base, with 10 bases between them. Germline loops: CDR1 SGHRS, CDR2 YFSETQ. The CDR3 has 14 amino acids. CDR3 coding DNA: TGCGCCAGCAGCCCCCGGACAGGCACAGATACGCAGTATTTT. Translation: CASSPRTGTDTQYF.

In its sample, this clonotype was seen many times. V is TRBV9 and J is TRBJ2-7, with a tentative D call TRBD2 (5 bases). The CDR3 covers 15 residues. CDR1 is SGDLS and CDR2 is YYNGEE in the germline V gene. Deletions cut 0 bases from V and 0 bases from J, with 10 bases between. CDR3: CASSVGLAHSYEQYF. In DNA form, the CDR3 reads TGTGCCAGCAGCGTAGGGCTAGCTCACTCCTACGAGCAGTACTTC.

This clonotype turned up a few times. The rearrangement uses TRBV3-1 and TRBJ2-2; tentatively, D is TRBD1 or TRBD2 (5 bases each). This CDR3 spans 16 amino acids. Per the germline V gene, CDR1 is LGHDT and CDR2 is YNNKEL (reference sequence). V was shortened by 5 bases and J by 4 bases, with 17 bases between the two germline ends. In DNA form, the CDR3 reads TGTGCCAGCAGCGCTCTTTTGGGACGATCCACCGGGGAGCTGTTTTTT. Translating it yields CASSALLGRSTGELFF.

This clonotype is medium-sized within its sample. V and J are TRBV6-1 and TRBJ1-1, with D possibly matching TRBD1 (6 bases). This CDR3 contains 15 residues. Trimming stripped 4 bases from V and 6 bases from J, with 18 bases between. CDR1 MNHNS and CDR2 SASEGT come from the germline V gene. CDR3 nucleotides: TGTGCCAGCAGTGTAGAAATGACAGGCAGACCTGAAGCTTTCTTT. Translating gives CASSVEMTGRPEAFF.

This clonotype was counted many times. CDR3 sequence (DNA): TGTGCCAGCAGTGGGGCAGTCAGGAGCTATGGCTACACCTTC. This sequence encodes CASSGAVRSYGYTF. The chain combines TRBV6-1 with TRBJ1-2; no firm D call. This CDR3 has 14 amino acids. Trimming removed 4 bases at V and 4 bases at J, with 13 bases between. Germline-derived CDR1 and CDR2 are MNHNS and SASEGT.